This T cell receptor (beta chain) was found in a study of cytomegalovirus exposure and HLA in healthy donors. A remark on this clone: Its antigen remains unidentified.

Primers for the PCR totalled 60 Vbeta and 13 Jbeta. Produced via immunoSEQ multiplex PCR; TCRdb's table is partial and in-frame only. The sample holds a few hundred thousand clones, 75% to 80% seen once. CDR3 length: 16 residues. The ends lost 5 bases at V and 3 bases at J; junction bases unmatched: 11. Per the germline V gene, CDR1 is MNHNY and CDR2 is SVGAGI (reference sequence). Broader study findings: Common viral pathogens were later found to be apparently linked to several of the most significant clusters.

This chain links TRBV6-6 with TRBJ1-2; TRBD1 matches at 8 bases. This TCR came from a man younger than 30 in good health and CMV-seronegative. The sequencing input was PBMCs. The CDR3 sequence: CASSTPSGGADYGYTF. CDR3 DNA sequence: TGTGCCAGCAGTACCCCGTCAGGGGGCGCGGACTATGGCTACACCTTC.